This TCR beta chain was profiled in a study of blood T cell repertoires in COVID-19 (dated by TCRdb to the early 2020s). Background on the whole study: Collaborator samples came from the United States, Italy and Spain and covered acute and convalescent phases of COVID-19. The material from the prospective study consisted of cDNA or gDNA derived from T cells, B-cell-depleted T cells, or PBMCs. The dataset comprised deeply sampled blood TCRbeta repertoires from subjects exposed to, actively infected with, or recovered from COVID-19. The repertoires were released in a freely available public database intended as a resource for research on the immune response to SARS-CoV-2. Samples were obtained from the ongoing ImmuneRACE study (first 160 participants) and from 1,000 to 1,500 subjects provided by 6 global collaborators. The sample metadata nearly always contained a de-identified subject ID, COVID-19 status, age in years and sex. Where HLA class I and class II types were available, the types were taken from metadata supplied by the sample provider, not from assay-based typing.

Here is what the overall study found, with its caveats: The quantity of clinical and demographic metadata differed by source and by participant and was supplied without curation.

TCRbeta CDR3 regions were amplified from genomic DNA by means of the immunoSEQ Assay, a bias-controlled multiplex PCR. In the paper's pipeline: Within the assay, amplification of reference gene primers was used to estimate how many nucleated cells each sample contained. Sequence reads were collapsed and filtered to measure the absolute abundance of every unique TCRbeta CDR3 rearrangement. For each sample, productive Simpson clonality was calculated by taking the square root of Simpson's diversity index across productive rearrangements. The table comes from immuneACCESS by way of TCRdb, which keeps in-frame sequences with V and J called. Part of the clones is missing from these tables; in studies checked, under half for an unresolved V gene and the rest for unknown reasons. The V and J calls and clone size come from that table; D and trimming were worked out from the DNA. A total of 30,000 to 40,000 clones appear in this sample, approximately 80% of them only once. Of the sample, 9% to 10% falls within the top ten clones.

Comment on this clone: The clone's antigen remains unknown. The record has no base qualities; no much larger clone is one base away.

The collaborating institutions used their own protocols to collect whole blood in K2EDTA tubes. For TCRbeta analysis, collaborators shipped samples as frozen whole blood, isolated PBMCs, or DNA extracted from either of those sample types. For this chain, trimming is 1 base at the V end and 7 bases at the J end, and the number of junction bases without a gene match is 9. CDR1 and CDR2 are read off the germline V gene as MGHRA and YSYEKL. The CDR3, from cysteine to phenylalanine, totals 16 residues. Left in the record is the CDR3 DNA by itself, 48 bases read in frame from the first base. The sequenced sample was peripheral blood. The receptor was isolated from a man in his sixties in a cohort sampled during active COVID-19. This receptor chain uses TRBV4-1 and TRBJ2-5; 10 nucleotides in the junction match TRBD1. The sequenced DNA is TGCGCCAGCAGCCAAGTGCCCCGGGACAGGGGAGGGACCCAGTACTTC. It is translated as CASSQVPRDRGGTQYF.